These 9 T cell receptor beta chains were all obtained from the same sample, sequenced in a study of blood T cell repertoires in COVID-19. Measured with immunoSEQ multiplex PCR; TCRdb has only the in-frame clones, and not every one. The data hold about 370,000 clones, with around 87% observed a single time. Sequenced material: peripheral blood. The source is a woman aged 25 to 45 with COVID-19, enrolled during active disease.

The CDR3 nucleotides read TGCGCCAGCAGGACTGTACCGACAGGGGTAGAGACCCAGTACTTC. This sequence encodes CASRTVPTGVETQYF. The chain couples TRBV5-1 to TRBJ2-5; 8 bases are a match to TRBD1. The CDR3 runs to 15 residues. Looked up from germline, CDR1 is SGHRS and CDR2 is YFSETQ. J gave up 4 bases and V 5 bases, and 10 bases lay outside the gene matches.

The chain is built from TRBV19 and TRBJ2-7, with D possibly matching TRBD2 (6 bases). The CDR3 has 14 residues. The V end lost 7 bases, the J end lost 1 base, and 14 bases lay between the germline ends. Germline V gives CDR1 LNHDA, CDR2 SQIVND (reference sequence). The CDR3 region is CASIGTPPSYEQYF. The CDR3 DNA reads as TGTGCCAGTATCGGGACTCCACCATCCTACGAGCAGTACTTC.

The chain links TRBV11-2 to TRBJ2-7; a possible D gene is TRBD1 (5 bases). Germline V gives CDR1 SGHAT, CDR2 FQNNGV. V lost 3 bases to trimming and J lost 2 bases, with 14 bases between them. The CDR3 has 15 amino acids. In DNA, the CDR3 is TGTGCCAGCAGCTTGGGGCCGGGCCTTGCCTACGAGCAGTACTTC. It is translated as CASSLGPGLAYEQYF.

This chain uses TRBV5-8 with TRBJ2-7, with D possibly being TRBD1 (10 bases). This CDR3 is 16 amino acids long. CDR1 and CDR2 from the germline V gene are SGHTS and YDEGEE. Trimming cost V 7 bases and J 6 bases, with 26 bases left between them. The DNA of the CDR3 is TGTGCCAGCGACAGGGGGCGAGGAAGCGGGAGGAGCGAGCAGTACTTC. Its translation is CASDRGRGSGRSEQYF.

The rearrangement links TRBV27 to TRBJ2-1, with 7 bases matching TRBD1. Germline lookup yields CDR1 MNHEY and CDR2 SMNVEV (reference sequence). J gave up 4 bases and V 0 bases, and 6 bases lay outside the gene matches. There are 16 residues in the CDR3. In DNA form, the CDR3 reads TGTGCCAGCAGTTTATCCCCTAGACAGGGATACAATGAGCAGTTCTTC. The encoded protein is CASSLSPRQGYNEQFF.

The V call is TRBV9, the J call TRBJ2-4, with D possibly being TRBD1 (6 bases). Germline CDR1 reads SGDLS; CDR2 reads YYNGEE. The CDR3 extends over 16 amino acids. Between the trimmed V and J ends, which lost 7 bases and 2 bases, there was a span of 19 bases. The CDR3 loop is CASAYGARGSKNIQYF. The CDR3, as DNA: TGTGCCAGCGCCTACGGAGCGAGGGGGTCCAAAAACATTCAGTACTTC.

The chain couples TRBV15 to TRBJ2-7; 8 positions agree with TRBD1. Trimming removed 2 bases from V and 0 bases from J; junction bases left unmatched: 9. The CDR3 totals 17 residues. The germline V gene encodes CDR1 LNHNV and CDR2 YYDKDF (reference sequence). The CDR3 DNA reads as TGTGCCACCAGCAGACCCCGACAGGGGCCGAGCTCCTACGAGCAGTACTTC. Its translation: CATSRPRQGPSSYEQYF.

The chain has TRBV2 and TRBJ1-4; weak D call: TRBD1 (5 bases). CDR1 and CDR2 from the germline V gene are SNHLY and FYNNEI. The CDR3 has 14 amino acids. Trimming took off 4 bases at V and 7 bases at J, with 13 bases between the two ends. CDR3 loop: CASSVGGRTEKLFF. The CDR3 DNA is TGTGCCAGCAGTGTGGGGGGGAGGACTGAAAAACTGTTTTTT.

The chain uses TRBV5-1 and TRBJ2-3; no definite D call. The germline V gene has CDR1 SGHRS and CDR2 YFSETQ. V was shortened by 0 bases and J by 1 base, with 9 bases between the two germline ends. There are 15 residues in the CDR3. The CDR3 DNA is TGCGCCAGCAGCTTGGACCGGGTGGGCACAGATACGCAGTATTTT. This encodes CASSLDRVGTDTQYF.